A selection of T cell receptor beta chains follows, all from one sample in a study of T cell responses to AZD1222 COVID-19 vaccine. Profiled with immunoSEQ multiplex PCR; TCRdb holds only in-frame clones, not every one. This table holds 110,000 to 150,000 clones, 80% to 90% found once. The sample in question was peripheral blood, obtained on day 0 of AZD1222 vaccination. All receptors derive from an adult in good health. CDR3s include the opening cysteine and the closing phenylalanine or tryptophan. D genes are given only for firm matches. Expanded clones get a size class; other rows say once, few or many, or leave the size out.

TRBV10-3,NA,TRBJ1-5,NA,CAISLTGDSNQPQHF,TGTGCCATCAGTTTGACTGGGGATAGCAATCAGCCCCAGCATTTT
TRBV29-1,NA,TRBJ2-1,TRBD2,CSGGRTSGFNEQFF,TGCAGCGGCGGTAGGACTAGCGGATTCAATGAGCAGTTCTTC
TRBV5-1,once,TRBJ2-7,NA,CASTTFGGSYEQYF,TGCGCCAGCACCACATTCGGTGGGTCCTACGAGCAGTACTTC
TRBV10-1,NA,TRBJ2-3,NA,CASMLELTDTQYF,TGCGCCAGCATGTTGGAGCTCACAGATACGCAGTATTTT
TRBV10-2,NA,TRBJ1-1,NA,CASSGTKNTEAFF,TGCGCCAGCAGTGGGACAAAGAACACTGAAGCTTTCTTT
TRBV5-1,once,TRBJ2-1,NA,CASSFSRLGNEQFF,TGCGCCAGCAGCTTCTCTCGACTAGGCAATGAGCAGTTCTTC
TRBV11-2,NA,TRBJ2-1,TRBD2,CASSLSVSGSFYNEQFF,TGTGCCAGCAGCTTATCGGTCAGCGGGAGCTTCTACAATGAGCAGTTCTTC
TRBV3-1/TRBV3-2,NA,TRBJ2-1,NA,CASSQDRSSYNEQFF,TGTGCCAGCAGCCAAGATAGATCCAGCTACAATGAGCAGTTCTTC
TRBV13,NA,TRBJ1-3,NA,CASSRLGLRAGNTIYF,TGTGCCAGCAGCCGTCTCGGCCTAAGGGCTGGAAACACCATATATTTT
TRBV11-2,NA,TRBJ1-2,TRBD1,CASSFRGRSGYTF,TGTGCCAGCAGCTTTAGGGGGCGGTCTGGCTACACCTTC
TRBV18,NA,TRBJ2-7,TRBD2,CASPFREGPKGEQYF,TGTGCCAGCCCCTTCCGGGAGGGCCCTAAGGGCGAGCAGTACTTC
TRBV19,NA,TRBJ2-2,TRBD1,CATRTGTGNTGELFF,TGTGCCACCCGAACCGGGACAGGGAACACCGGGGAGCTGTTTTTT
TRBV4-3,NA,TRBJ1-1,TRBD1,CASSQATQGEAFF,TGCGCCAGCAGCCAAGCGACACAGGGGGAAGCTTTCTTT
TRBV5-4,NA,TRBJ1-1,NA,CASSFLARGNTEAFF,TGTGCCAGCAGCTTTCTAGCGAGGGGGAACACTGAAGCTTTCTTT
TRBV11-2,NA,TRBJ2-7,NA,CASSSIRGISYEQYF,TGTGCCAGCAGCTCAATTCGGGGAATCTCCTACGAGCAGTACTTC
TRBV19,NA,TRBJ1-1,NA,CASSGVMNTEAFF,TGTGCCAGTAGTGGGGTTATGAACACTGAAGCTTTCTTT
TRBV19,NA,TRBJ1-2,TRBD1,CASRGQGVYGYTF,TGTGCCAGTAGGGGACAGGGGGTCTATGGCTACACCTTC
TRBV19,NA,TRBJ1-1,TRBD1,CASSIQGLSTEAFF,TGTGCCAGTAGCATACAGGGGTTGAGCACTGAAGCTTTCTTT
TRBV10-3,NA,TRBJ1-1,NA,CAIRGSRVLNTEAFF,TGTGCCATCAGGGGGAGCAGGGTCCTGAACACTGAAGCTTTCTTT
TRBV7-2,once,TRBJ2-1,NA,CASSLGQGFYNEQFF,TGTGCCAGCAGCTTAGGGCAGGGGTTCTACAATGAGCAGTTCTTC
TRBV19,NA,TRBJ2-1,NA,CASSGMSLNEQFF,TGTGCCAGTAGTGGAATGTCTCTTAATGAGCAGTTCTTC
TRBV5-1,NA,TRBJ1-3,NA,CASSREHGTSFSGNTIYF,TGCGCCAGCAGCCGGGAACACGGAACCTCCTTCTCTGGAAACACCATATATTTT
TRBV11-2,NA,TRBJ2-6,NA,CASRSGANVLTF,TGTGCCAGCCGCTCTGGGGCCAACGTCCTGACTTTC
TRBV30,NA,TRBJ1-5,NA,CAWSGTSDQPQHF,TGTGCCTGGAGTGGGACTTCTGATCAGCCCCAGCATTTT
TRBV4-1,NA,TRBJ2-7,TRBD2,CASSQELAVSYEQYF,TGCGCCAGCAGCCAAGAACTAGCGGTATCCTACGAGCAGTACTTC
TRBV3-1/TRBV3-2,NA,TRBJ1-1,NA,CASSKRTGGASEAFF,TGTGCCAGCAGCAAACGGACCGGGGGGGCTTCTGAAGCTTTCTTT
TRBV19,NA,TRBJ1-5,TRBD1,CASSKTRQGAVQPQHF,TGTGCCAGTAGTAAAACTCGACAGGGGGCTGTTCAGCCCCAGCATTTT
TRBV6-6,NA,TRBJ1-1,NA,CASSQVSRAEAFF,TGTGCCAGCAGTCAAGTTTCCAGGGCTGAAGCTTTCTTT
TRBV18,NA,TRBJ1-5,NA,CASSEDQNQPQHF,TGTGCCAGCTCAGAGGACCAGAATCAGCCCCAGCATTTT
TRBV6-5,NA,TRBJ2-2,NA,CASSGIRVTGELFF,TGTGCCAGCAGCGGTATCAGGGTTACCGGGGAGCTGTTTTTT
TRBV29-1,few,TRBJ2-7,NA,CSVRSPGEQYF,TGCAGCGTACGGAGTCCGGGAGAGCAGTACTTC
TRBV12-3/TRBV12-4,NA,TRBJ1-4,TRBD1,CASSFRQGEKLFF,TGTGCCAGCAGTTTTCGACAGGGTGAAAAACTGTTTTTT
TRBV19,NA,TRBJ1-1,NA,CASSPGVGTTLNTEAFF,TGTGCCAGTAGCCCCGGAGTCGGGACAACACTGAACACTGAAGCTTTCTTT
TRBV20-1,NA,TRBJ2-1,NA,CSASFGGNEQFF,TGCAGTGCTAGTTTTGGGGGCAATGAGCAGTTCTTC
TRBV27,NA,TRBJ2-7,NA,CASRMQPNSYEQYF,TGTGCCAGCAGAATGCAACCCAACTCCTACGAGCAGTACTTC
TRBV29-1,NA,TRBJ1-1,NA,CSAMPGLTNTEAFF,TGCAGCGCCATGCCGGGACTCACGAACACTGAAGCTTTCTTT
TRBV4-1,NA,TRBJ1-1,NA,CASSQDYLNRAFF,TGCGCCAGCAGCCAAGACTACCTCAATCGAGCTTTCTTT
TRBV10-1,NA,TRBJ1-2,TRBD1,CASGELIGQGRYYGYTF,TGCGCCAGCGGAGAGTTGATCGGACAGGGGCGCTACTATGGCTACACCTTC
TRBV18,NA,TRBJ2-2,NA,CASSPLVGSDTGELFF,TGTGCCAGCTCACCACTCGTGGGGTCGGACACCGGGGAGCTGTTTTTT
TRBV2,NA,TRBJ1-1,TRBD1,CASRGDRGGEAFF,TGTGCCAGCAGGGGGGACAGGGGTGGAGAAGCTTTCTTT
TRBV19,once,TRBJ2-1,TRBD1,CASGTGERGNEQFF,TGTGCCAGTGGGACAGGCGAGAGGGGCAATGAGCAGTTCTTC
TRBV28,NA,TRBJ1-1,TRBD1,CASSLSPGQGDTEAFF,TGTGCCAGCAGTTTATCACCGGGACAGGGGGACACTGAAGCTTTCTTT
TRBV30,NA,TRBJ2-1,TRBD2,CAWSDIAGVYNEQFF,TGTGCCTGGAGTGACATAGCGGGGGTTTACAATGAGCAGTTCTTC
TRBV13,NA,TRBJ2-1,NA,CASSVQLGSNEQFF,TGTGCCAGCAGCGTACAACTAGGTTCAAATGAGCAGTTCTTC
TRBV27,NA,TRBJ2-2,TRBD2,CASSPGLAGTGELFF,TGTGCCAGCAGTCCCGGACTAGCGGGCACCGGGGAGCTGTTTTTT
TRBV7-8,NA,TRBJ2-3,TRBD2,CASSLVGLAGGRVYF,TGTGCCAGCAGCTTAGTGGGACTAGCGGGAGGGCGGGTGTATTTT
TRBV27,NA,TRBJ1-1,NA,CASSSGAGARTEAFF,TGTGCCAGCAGTTCGGGAGCAGGGGCGCGGACTGAAGCTTTCTTT
TRBV28,NA,TRBJ1-5,NA,CASSSPSGGIGNQPQHF,TGTGCCAGCAGTTCCCCCTCCGGGGGTATAGGGAATCAGCCCCAGCATTTT
TRBV6-5,NA,TRBJ2-7,NA,CASSYSPTDSYEQYF,TGTGCCAGCAGTTACTCCCCGACGGATTCCTACGAGCAGTACTTC
TRBV15,NA,TRBJ2-7,NA,CATSTSYLEQYF,TGTGCCACCAGCACATCGTACCTCGAGCAGTACTTC
TRBV18,NA,TRBJ1-1,NA,CASSLGGNTEAFF,TGTGCCAGCTCACTCGGGGGGAACACTGAAGCTTTCTTT
TRBV7-2,few,TRBJ1-1,TRBD1,CASSSLQGAQTEAFF,TGTGCCAGCAGCTCCTTACAGGGGGCGCAAACTGAAGCTTTCTTT
TRBV7-2,NA,TRBJ1-6,NA,CASSLRQPYNSPLHF,TGTGCCAGCAGCTTACGACAGCCCTATAATTCACCCCTCCACTTT
TRBV6-5,NA,TRBJ1-3,NA,CASSYSMVSGNTIYF,TGTGCCAGCAGTTACTCGATGGTCTCTGGAAACACCATATATTTT
TRBV6-1,NA,TRBJ2-7,TRBD1,CASSDPGTGQYEQYF,TGTGCCAGCAGTGATCCCGGGACAGGGCAATACGAGCAGTACTTC
TRBV6-2/TRBV6-3,NA,TRBJ2-2,NA,CASSLEVGSTNTGELFF,TGTGCCAGCAGTCTGGAGGTCGGGAGCACTAACACCGGGGAGCTGTTTTTT
TRBV4-3,NA,TRBJ2-3,NA,CASSQDFADTQYF,TGCGCCAGCAGCCAAGATTTCGCAGATACGCAGTATTTT
TRBV4-2,NA,TRBJ1-6,NA,CASSQTTGPNSPLHF,TGTGCCAGCAGCCAGACGACAGGCCCTAATTCACCCCTCCACTTT
TRBV5-6,NA,TRBJ1-1,TRBD1,CASSLTGTGALRTEAFF,TGTGCCAGCAGCTTGACCGGGACAGGGGCCCTACGGACTGAAGCTTTCTTT